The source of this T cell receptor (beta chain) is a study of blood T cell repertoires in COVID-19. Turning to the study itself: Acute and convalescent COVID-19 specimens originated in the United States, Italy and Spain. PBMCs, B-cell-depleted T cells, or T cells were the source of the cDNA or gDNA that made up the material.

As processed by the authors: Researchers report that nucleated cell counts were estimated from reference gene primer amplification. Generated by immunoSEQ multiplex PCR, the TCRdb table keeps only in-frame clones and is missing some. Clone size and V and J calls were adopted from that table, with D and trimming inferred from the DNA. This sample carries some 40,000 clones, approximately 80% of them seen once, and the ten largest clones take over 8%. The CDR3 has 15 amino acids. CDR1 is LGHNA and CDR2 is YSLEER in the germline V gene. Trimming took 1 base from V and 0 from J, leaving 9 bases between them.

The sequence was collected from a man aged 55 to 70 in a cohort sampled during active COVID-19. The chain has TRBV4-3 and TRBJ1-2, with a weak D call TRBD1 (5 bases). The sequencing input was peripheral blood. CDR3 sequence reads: CASSQGTSTNYGYTF. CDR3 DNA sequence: TGCGCCAGCAGCCAAGGGACATCCACTAACTATGGCTACACCTTC.